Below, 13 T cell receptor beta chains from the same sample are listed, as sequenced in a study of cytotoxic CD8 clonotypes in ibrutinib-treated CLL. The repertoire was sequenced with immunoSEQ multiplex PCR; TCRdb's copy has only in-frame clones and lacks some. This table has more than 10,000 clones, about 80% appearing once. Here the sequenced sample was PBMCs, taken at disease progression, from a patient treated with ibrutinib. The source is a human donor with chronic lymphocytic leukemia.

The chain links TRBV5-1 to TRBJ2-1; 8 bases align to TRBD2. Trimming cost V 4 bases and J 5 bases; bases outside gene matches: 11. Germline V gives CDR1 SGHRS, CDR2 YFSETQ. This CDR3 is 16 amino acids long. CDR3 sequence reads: CASSVTTSARDNEQFF. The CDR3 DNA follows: TGCGCCAGCAGCGTGACGACTAGCGCGAGAGACAATGAGCAGTTCTTC. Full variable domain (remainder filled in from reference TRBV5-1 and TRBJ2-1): KAGVTQTPRYLIKTRGQQVTLSCSPISGHRSVSWYQQTPGQGLQFLFEYFSETQRNKGNFPGRFSGRQFSNSRSEMNVSTLELGDSALYLCASSVTTSARDNEQFFGPGTRLTVL.

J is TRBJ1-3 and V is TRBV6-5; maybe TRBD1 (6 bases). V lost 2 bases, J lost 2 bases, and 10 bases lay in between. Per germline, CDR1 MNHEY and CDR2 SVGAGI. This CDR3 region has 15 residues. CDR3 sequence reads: CASSYGGGPGNTIYF. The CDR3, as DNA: TGTGCCAGCAGTTACGGGGGGGGCCCTGGAAACACCATATATTTT.

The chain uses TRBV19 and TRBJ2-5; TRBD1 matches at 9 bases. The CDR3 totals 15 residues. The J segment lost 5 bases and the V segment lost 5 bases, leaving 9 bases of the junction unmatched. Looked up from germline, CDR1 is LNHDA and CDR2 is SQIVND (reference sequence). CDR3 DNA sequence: TGTGCCAGTAGTCCTCCGGGACAGGGCGGCGAGACCCAGTACTTC. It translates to CASSPPGQGGETQYF.

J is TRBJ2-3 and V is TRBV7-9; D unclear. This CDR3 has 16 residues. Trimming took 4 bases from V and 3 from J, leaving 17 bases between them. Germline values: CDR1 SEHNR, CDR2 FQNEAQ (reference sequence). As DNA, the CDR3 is TGTGCCAGCAGCTATGCCCAGGTCTATAGAACAGATACGCAGTATTTT. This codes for CASSYAQVYRTDTQYF.

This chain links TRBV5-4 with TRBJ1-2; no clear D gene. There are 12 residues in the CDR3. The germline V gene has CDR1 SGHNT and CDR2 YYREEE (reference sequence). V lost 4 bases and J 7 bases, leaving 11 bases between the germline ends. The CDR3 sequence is CASSMDLRGYTF. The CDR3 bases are TGTGCCAGCAGCATGGATTTGCGTGGCTACACCTTC. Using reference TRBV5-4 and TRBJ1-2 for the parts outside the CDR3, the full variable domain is ETGVTQSPTHLIKTRGQQVTLRCSSQSGHNTVSWYQQALGQGPQFIFQYYREEENGRGNFPPRFSGLQFPNYSSELNVNALELDDSALYLCASSMDLRGYTFGSGTRLTVV.

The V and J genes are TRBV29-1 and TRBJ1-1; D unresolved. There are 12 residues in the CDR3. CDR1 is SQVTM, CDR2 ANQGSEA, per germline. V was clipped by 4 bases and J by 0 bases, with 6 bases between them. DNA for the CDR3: TGCAGCGTTGCCCTCATGAACACTGAAGCTTTCTTT. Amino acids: CSVALMNTEAFF.

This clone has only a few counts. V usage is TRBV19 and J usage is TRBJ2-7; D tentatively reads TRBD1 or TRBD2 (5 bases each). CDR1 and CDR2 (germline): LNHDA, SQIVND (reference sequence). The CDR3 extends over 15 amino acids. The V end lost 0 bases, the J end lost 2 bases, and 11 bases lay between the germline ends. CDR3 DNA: TGTGCCAGTAGTATAGACGGGGCCACGCCCTACGAGCAGTACTTC. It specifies CASSIDGATPYEQYF.

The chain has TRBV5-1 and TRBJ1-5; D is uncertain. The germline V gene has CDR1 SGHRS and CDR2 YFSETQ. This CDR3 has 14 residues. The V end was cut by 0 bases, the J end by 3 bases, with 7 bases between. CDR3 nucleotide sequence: TGCGCCAGCAGCTTGGGGGGTAACAATCAGCCCCAGCATTTT. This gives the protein CASSLGGNNQPQHF. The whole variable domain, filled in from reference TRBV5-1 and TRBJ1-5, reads KAGVTQTPRYLIKTRGQQVTLSCSPISGHRSVSWYQQTPGQGLQFLFEYFSETQRNKGNFPGRFSGRQFSNSRSEMNVSTLELGDSALYLCASSLGGNNQPQHFGDGTRLSIL.

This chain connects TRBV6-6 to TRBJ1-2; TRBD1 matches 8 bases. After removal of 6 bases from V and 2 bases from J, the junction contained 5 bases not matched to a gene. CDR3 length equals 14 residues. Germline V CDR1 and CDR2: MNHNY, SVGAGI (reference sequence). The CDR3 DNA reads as TGTGCCAGCAGAAGGGGACAGGAGAACTATGGCTACACCTTC. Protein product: CASRRGQENYGYTF.

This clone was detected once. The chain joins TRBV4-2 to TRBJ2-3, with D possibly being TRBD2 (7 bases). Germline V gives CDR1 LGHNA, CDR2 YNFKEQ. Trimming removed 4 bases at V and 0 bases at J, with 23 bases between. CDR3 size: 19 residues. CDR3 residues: CASSPNPRGAIKSTDTQYF. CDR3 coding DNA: TGTGCCAGCAGCCCGAACCCCCGGGGGGCCATAAAGAGCACAGATACGCAGTATTTT.

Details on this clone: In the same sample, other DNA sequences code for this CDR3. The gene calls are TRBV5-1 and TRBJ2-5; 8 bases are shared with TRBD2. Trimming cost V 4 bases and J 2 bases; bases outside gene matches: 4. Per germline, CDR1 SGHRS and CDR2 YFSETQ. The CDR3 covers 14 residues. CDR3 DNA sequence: TGCGCCAGCAGCCCGCGGGGGGAACAAGAGACCCAGTACTTC. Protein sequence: CASSPRGEQETQYF.

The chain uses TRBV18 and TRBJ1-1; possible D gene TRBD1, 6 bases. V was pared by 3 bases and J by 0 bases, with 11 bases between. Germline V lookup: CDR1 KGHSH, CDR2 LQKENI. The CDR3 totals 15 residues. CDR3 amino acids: CASSPGTRMNTEAFF. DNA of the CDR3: TGTGCCAGCTCACCCGGGACAAGGATGAACACTGAAGCTTTCTTT.

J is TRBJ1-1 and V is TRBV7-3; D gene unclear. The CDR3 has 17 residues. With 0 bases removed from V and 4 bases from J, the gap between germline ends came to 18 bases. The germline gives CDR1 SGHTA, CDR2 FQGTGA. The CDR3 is CASSLTVGVKGGTEAFF. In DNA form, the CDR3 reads TGTGCCAGCAGCTTAACGGTTGGCGTTAAGGGTGGCACTGAAGCTTTCTTT.